This note documents a single T cell receptor (beta chain) sequence. Its antigen is not identified. In germline, CDR1 is MNHEY, CDR2 SVGAGI. V lost 0 bases and J lost 8, with 22 bases in between. The CDR3 covers 18 residues. The data belong to a study of molecular identifiers for immune sequencing clone quantification. Study-wide background: RNA, taken in replicates from approximately 20,000 or 100,000 naive CD8 cells, was split five ways, with four sequenced. General observations from the study: Whereas naive cells kept under 1% of molecules in clones above 20 RNA copies, such clones held over 97% in effectors.

The naive CD8 libraries originated from between roughly 18,000 and 1,000,000 sorted cells and drew on 10%, 30% or 50% RNA. Naive CD8 T cells were sorted as CD8+CD4-CCR7+CD45RA+. MiXCR, applied by TCRdb to the PCR reads, yields one record per CDR3 protein. The sample contains about 640,000 distinct CDR3 sequences, 15% to 20% of which appear only once. The sequencing sample was made of naive CD8+ T cells from blood, with Jurkat cell RNA spiked in. The subset was: FACS-sorted CD8+CD4-CCR7+CD45RA+ naive T cells. The chain recombines TRBV6-5 with TRBJ1-4; D gene ambiguous. This receptor was taken from a human donor in good health. Some libraries in this study had Jurkat cell RNA spiked in. The CDR3 sequence: CASSYSPGGGSYGEKLFF. In DNA, the CDR3 is TGTGCCAGCAGTTACTCACCGGGTGGAGGGTCTTATGGGGAAAAACTGTTTTTT.